The entry that follows covers one TCR beta chain sequence. This record comes from a study of OX40 agonist ivuxolimab in advanced cancers. In germline, CDR1 is SGHRS, CDR2 YFSETQ. Trimming stripped 2 bases from V and 6 bases from J, with 12 bases between. This CDR3 spans 14 amino acids. Using immunoSEQ multiplex PCR, the repertoire was profiled, and TCRdb retains in-frame clones only, with some absent. There are tens of thousands of clones in the sample; more than 85% occur only once, and 2.6% lies in the top ten. The TCR sequence derives from an adult with an advanced solid tumor such as melanoma, head and neck, liver or kidney cancer. Sequenced material: CD4+ or CD8+ T cells sorted from blood, taken in a trial of the OX40 agonist ivuxolimab. The rearrangement links TRBV5-1 to TRBJ1-5, with D possibly TRBD1 on 5 matching bases. The CDR3 nucleotides read TGCGCCAGCAGCTTCGAACAGGTGGGTCAGCCCCAGCATTTT. Its translation is CASSFEQVGQPQHF. Full variable domain (missing parts from reference TRBV5-1 and TRBJ1-5): KAGVTQTPRYLIKTRGQQVTLSCSPISGHRSVSWYQQTPGQGLQFLFEYFSETQRNKGNFPGRFSGRQFSNSRSEMNVSTLELGDSALYLCASSFEQVGQPQHFGDGTRLSIL.